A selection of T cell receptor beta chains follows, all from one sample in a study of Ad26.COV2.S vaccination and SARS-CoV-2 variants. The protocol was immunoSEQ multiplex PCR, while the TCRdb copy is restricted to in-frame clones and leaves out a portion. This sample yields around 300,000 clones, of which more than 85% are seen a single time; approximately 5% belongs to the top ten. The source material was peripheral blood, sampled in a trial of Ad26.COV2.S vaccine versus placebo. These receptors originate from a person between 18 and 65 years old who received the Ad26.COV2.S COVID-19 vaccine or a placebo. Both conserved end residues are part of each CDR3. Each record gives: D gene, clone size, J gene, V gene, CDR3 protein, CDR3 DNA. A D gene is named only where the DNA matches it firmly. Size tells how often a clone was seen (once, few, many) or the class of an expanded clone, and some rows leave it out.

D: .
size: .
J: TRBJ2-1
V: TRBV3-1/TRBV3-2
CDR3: CASSQDLASEQFF
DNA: TGTGCCAGCAGCCAAGATTTAGCAAGTGAGCAGTTCTTC

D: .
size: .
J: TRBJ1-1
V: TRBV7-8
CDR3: CASSREMDTEAFF
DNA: TGTGCCAGCAGCCGTGAAATGGACACTGAAGCTTTCTTT

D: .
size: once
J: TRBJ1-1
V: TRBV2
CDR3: CAISGGRGTEAFF
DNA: TGTGCCATCAGCGGGGGGAGGGGGACGGAAGCTTTCTTT

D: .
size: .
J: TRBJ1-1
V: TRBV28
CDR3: CASSLMNTEAFF
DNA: TGTGCCAGCAGTCTGATGAACACTGAAGCTTTCTTT

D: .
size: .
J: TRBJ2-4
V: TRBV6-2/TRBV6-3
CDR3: CASSTDPTSQPKNIQYF
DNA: TGTGCCAGCAGTACTGACCCGACTAGTCAGCCCAAAAACATTCAGTACTTC

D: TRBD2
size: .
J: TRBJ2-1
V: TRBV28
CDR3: CASSSPRGGLRAGEQFF
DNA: TGTGCCAGCAGTTCGCCCCGGGGGGGACTCCGTGCTGGTGAGCAGTTCTTC

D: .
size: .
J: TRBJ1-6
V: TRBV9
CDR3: CASSPSRQYNSPLHF
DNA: TGTGCCAGCAGCCCCTCGAGACAGTATAATTCACCCCTCCACTTT

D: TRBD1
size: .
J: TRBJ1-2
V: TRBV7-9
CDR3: CASSLGGTGEVNGYTF
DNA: TGTGCCAGCAGCTTAGGAGGGACAGGGGAGGTGAATGGCTACACCTTC

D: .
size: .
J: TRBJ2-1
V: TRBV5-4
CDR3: CASSGDTVYNEQFF
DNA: TGTGCCAGCAGTGGTGATACCGTCTACAATGAGCAGTTCTTC

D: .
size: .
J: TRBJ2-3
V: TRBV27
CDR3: CASSNPDVATQYF
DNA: TGTGCCAGCAGTAACCCAGACGTAGCTACGCAGTATTTT

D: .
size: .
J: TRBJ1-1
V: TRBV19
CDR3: CASSQWGRAEAFF
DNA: TGTGCCAGTAGTCAGTGGGGGAGAGCTGAAGCTTTCTTT

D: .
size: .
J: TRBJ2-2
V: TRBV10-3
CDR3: CAISDSRSNTGELFF
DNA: TGTGCCATCAGTGATAGTAGGTCGAACACCGGGGAGCTGTTTTTT

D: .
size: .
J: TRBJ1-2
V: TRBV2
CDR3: CASSAGDEGYGYTF
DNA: TGTGCCAGCAGTGCGGGGGATGAGGGGTATGGCTACACCTTC

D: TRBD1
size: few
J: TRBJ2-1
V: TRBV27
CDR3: CASSLSRDSSYNEQFF
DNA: TGTGCCAGCAGTTTATCCCGGGACAGCTCCTACAATGAGCAGTTCTTC

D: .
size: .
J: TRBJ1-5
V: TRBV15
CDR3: CATSSKAGATSNQPQHF
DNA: TGTGCCACCAGCTCAAAGGCAGGGGCAACTAGCAATCAGCCCCAGCATTTT

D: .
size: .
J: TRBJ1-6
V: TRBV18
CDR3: CASSFDPYNSPLHF
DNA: TGTGCCAGCTCATTCGACCCCTATAATTCACCCCTCCACTTT

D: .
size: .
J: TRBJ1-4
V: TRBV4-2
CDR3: CASSQSPGGRGGEKLFF
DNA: TGTGCCAGCAGCCAATCCCCGGGGGGCAGGGGAGGGGAAAAACTGTTTTTT

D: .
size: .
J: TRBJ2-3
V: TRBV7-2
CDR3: CASSSRTAGITDTQYF
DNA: TGTGCCAGCAGCTCCCGGACCGCCGGAATCACAGATACGCAGTATTTT

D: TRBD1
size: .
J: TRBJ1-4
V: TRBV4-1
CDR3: CASSQDRLGQGYEKLFF
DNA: TGCGCCAGCAGCCAAGATCGATTGGGACAGGGATATGAAAAACTGTTTTTT

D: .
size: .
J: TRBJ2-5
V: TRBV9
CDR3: CASSVTGEGETQYF
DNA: TGTGCCAGCAGCGTTACAGGGGAGGGAGAGACCCAGTACTTC

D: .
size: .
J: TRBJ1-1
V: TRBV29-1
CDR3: CSVEGQTNTEAFF
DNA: TGCAGCGTTGAAGGACAGACGAACACTGAAGCTTTCTTT

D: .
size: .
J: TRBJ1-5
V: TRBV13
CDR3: CASSLAPNQPQHF
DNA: TGTGCCAGCAGCTTAGCCCCCAATCAGCCCCAGCATTTT

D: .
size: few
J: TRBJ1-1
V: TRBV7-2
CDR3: CASSSRAHSDEAFF
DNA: TGTGCCAGCAGCTCCCGAGCCCACTCGGATGAAGCTTTCTTT

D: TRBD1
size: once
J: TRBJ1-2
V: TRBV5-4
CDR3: CASSWGDRESYGYTF
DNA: TGTGCCAGCAGCTGGGGGGACAGGGAGAGCTATGGCTACACCTTC

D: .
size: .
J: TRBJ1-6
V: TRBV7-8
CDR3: CASSRAVSYNSPLHF
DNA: TGTGCCAGCAGCCGCGCGGTTTCCTATAATTCACCCCTCCACTTT

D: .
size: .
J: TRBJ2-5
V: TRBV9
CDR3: CASSVGDTTQETQYF
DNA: TGTGCCAGCAGCGTAGGAGACACCACCCAAGAGACCCAGTACTTC

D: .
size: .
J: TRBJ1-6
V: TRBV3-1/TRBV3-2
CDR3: CASSQFSRTAYNSPLHF
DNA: TGTGCCAGCAGCCAGTTCTCCCGGACAGCCTATAATTCACCCCTCCACTTT

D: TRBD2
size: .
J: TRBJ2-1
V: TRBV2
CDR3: CAVRAGEDSYNEQFF
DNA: TGTGCCGTTCGAGCGGGGGAGGACTCCTACAATGAGCAGTTCTTC

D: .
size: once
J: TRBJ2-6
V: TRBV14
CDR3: CASSRAPSGANVLTF
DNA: TGTGCCAGCTCCAGGGCCCCTTCTGGGGCCAACGTCCTGACTTTC

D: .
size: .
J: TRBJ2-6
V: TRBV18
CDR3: CASSPQKRGWSGANVLTF
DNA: TGTGCCAGCTCACCACAAAAACGGGGGTGGTCTGGGGCCAACGTCCTGACTTTC

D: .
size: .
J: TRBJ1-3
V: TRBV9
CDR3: CASSAKGSSGNTIYF
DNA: TGTGCCAGCAGCGCCAAGGGATCCTCTGGAAACACCATATATTTT

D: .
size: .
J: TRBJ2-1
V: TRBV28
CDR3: CASSLGRFTSSYNEQFF
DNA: TGTGCCAGCAGTTTAGGACGTTTCACGAGCTCCTACAATGAGCAGTTCTTC

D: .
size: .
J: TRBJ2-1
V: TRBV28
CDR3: CASSLLDFYNEQFF
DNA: TGTGCCAGCAGTTTACTGGATTTCTACAATGAGCAGTTCTTC

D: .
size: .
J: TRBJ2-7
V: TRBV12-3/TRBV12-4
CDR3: CASSLAGPYEQYF
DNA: TGTGCCAGCAGTTTGGCAGGGCCCTACGAGCAGTACTTC

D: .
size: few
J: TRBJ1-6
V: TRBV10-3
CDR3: CAISESGKARSPLHF
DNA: TGTGCCATCAGTGAGTCCGGGAAAGCGAGATCACCCCTCCACTTT

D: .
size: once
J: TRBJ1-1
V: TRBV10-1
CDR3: CASSGQLNTEAFF
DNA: TGCGCCAGCAGTGGACAGCTGAACACTGAAGCTTTCTTT

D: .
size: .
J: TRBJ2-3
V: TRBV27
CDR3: CASRSFLRDRSTDTQYF
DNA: TGTGCCAGCAGAAGTTTCCTCAGGGATAGGAGTACAGATACGCAGTATTTT

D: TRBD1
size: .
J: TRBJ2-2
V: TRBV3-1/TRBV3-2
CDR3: CASSPEQGRGELFF
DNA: TGTGCCAGCAGCCCCGAACAGGGGCGCGGGGAGCTGTTTTTT